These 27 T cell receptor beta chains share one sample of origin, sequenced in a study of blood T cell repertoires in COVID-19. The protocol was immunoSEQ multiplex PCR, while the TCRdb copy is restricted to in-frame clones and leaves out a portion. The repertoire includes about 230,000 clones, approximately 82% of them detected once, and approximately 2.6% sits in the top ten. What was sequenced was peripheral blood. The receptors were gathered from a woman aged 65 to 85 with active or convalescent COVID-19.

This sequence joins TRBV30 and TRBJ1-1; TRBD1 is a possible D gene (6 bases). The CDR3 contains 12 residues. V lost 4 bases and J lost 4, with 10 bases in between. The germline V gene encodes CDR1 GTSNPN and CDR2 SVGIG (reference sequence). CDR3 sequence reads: CAWNGGSTEAFF. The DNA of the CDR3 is TGTGCCTGGAATGGGGGCAGCACTGAAGCTTTCTTT.

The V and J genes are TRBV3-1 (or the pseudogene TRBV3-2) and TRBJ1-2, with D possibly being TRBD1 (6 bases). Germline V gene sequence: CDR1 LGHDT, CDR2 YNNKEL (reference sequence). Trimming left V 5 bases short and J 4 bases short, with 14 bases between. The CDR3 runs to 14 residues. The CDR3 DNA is TGTGCCAGCAGCGACCCAGACAGGCCCTATGGCTACACCTTC. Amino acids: CASSDPDRPYGYTF.

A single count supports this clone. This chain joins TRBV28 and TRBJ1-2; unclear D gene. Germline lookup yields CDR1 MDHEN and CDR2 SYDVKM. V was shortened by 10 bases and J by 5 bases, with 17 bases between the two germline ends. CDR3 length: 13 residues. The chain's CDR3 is CATGPGGGYGYTF. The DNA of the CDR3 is TGTGCCACGGGCCCAGGAGGAGGGTATGGCTACACCTTC.

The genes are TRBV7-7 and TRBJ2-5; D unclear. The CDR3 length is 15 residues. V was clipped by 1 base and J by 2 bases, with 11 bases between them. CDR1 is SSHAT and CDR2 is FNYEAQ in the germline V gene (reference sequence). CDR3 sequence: CASSLDLERQETQYF. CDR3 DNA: TGTGCCAGCAGCTTAGACCTTGAGAGGCAAGAGACCCAGTACTTC.

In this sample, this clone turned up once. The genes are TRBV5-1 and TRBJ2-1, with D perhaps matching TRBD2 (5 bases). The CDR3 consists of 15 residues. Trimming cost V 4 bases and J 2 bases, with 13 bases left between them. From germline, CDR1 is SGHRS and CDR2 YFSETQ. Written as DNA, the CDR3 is TGCGCCAGCAGCCAAGGGAGTGGGGCCTACAATGAGCAGTTCTTC. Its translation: CASSQGSGAYNEQFF.

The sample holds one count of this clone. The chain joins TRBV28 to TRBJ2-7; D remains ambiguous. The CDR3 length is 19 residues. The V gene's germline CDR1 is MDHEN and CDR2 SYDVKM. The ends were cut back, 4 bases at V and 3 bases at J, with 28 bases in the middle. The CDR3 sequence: CASSYEASMVPFPLYEQYF. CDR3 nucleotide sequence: TGTGCCAGCAGTTATGAGGCCTCTATGGTCCCTTTCCCTCTCTACGAGCAGTACTTC.

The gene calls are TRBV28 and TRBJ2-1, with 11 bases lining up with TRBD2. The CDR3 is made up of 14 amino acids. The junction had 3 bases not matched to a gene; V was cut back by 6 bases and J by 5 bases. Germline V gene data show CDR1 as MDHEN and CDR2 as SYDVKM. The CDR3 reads CASSIAGGNNEQFF. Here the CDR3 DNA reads TGTGCCAGCAGCATAGCGGGGGGGAACAATGAGCAGTTCTTC.

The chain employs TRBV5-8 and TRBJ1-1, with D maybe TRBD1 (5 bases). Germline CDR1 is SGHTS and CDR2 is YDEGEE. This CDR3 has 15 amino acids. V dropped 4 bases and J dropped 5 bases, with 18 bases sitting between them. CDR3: CASSLGRLGRTEAFF. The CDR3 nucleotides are TGTGCCAGCAGCCTGGGGCGATTGGGGAGGACTGAAGCTTTCTTT.

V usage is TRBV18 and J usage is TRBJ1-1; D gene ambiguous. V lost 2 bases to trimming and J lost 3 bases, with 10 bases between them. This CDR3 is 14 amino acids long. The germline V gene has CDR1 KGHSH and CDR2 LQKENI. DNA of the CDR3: TGTGCCAGCTCACCAAGTCCCGGGGACACTGAAGCTTTCTTT. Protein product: CASSPSPGDTEAFF.

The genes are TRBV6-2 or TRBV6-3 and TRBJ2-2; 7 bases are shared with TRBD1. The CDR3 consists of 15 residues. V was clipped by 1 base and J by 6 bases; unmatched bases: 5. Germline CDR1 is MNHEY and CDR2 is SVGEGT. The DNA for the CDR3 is TGTGCCAGCAGTTACTTAGGCGGACAGGCCGGGGAGCTGTTTTTT. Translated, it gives CASSYLGGQAGELFF.

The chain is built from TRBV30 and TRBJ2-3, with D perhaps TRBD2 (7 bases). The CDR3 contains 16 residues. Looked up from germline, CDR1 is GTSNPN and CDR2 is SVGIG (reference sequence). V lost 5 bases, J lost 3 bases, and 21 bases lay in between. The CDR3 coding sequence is TGTGCCTGGGGACCTGGCGGGGGCTTAGGGACAGATACGCAGTATTTT. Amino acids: CAWGPGGGLGTDTQYF.

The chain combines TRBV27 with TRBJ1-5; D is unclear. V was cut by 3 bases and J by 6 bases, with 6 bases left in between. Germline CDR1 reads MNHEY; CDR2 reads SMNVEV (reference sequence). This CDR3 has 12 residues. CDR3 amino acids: CASSFRGQPQHF. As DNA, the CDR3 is TGTGCCAGCAGTTTCCGAGGTCAGCCCCAGCATTTT.

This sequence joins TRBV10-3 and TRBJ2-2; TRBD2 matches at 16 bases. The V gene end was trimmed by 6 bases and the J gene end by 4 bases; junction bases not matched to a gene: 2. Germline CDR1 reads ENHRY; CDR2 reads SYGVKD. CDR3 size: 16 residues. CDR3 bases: TGTGCCATCAGGGGGACTAGCGGGAGGGGCACCGGGGAGCTGTTTTTT. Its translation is CAIRGTSGRGTGELFF.

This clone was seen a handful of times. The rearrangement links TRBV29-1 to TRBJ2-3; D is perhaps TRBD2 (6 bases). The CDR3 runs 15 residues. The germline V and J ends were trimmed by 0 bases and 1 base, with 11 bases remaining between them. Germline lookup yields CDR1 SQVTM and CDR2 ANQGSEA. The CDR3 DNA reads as TGCAGCGTTGAAGACGCTGCTAGCGGCACAGATACGCAGTATTTT. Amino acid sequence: CSVEDAASGTDTQYF.

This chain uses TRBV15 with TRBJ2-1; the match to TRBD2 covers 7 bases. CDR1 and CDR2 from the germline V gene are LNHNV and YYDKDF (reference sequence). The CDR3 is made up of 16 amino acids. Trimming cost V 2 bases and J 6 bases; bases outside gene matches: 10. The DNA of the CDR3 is TGTGCCACCAGCAGAATAACAGGACTAGGGATCAATGAGCAGTTCTTC. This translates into CATSRITGLGINEQFF.

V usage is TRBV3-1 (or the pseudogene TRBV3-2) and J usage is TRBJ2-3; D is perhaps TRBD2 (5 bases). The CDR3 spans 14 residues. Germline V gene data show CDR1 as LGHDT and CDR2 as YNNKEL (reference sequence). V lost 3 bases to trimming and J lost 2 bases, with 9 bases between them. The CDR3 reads CASSHSGLTDTQYF. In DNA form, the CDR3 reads TGTGCCAGCAGCCACAGCGGACTCACAGATACGCAGTATTTT.

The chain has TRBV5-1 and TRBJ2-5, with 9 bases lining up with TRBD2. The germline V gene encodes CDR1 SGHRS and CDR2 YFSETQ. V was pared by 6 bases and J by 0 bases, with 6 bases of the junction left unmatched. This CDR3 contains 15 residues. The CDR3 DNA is TGCGCCAGCACGTCGACTAGCGGATACCAAGAGACCCAGTACTTC. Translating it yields CASTSTSGYQETQYF. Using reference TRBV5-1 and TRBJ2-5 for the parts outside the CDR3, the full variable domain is KAGVTQTPRYLIKTRGQQVTLSCSPISGHRSVSWYQQTPGQGLQFLFEYFSETQRNKGNFPGRFSGRQFSNSRSEMNVSTLELGDSALYLCASTSTSGYQETQYFGPGTRLLVL.

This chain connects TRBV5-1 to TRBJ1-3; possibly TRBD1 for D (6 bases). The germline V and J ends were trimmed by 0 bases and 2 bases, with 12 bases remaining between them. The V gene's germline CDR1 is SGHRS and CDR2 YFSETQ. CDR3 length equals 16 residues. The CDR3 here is CASSLGGGRAGNTIYF. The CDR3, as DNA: TGCGCCAGCAGCTTGGGTGGGGGCCGGGCTGGAAACACCATATATTTT.

Written as DNA, the CDR3 is TGTGCCAGCAGCTTAGGTGGGACAGTCTACTCCAAAAACATTCAGTACTTC. Its protein product is CASSLGGTVYSKNIQYF. The chain joins TRBV7-9 to TRBJ2-4, with 7 bases lining up with TRBD1. Trimming removed 1 base from V and 2 bases from J; junction bases left unmatched: 8. The CDR3 has 17 amino acids. Germline CDR1 is SEHNR and CDR2 is FQNEAQ (reference sequence).

The CDR3 nucleotides read TGTGCCAGCAGTCCGTCGGGATCGACGGCGGCCAACGTCCTGACTTTC. Amino acid sequence: CASSPSGSTAANVLTF. V usage is TRBV28 and J usage is TRBJ2-6, with a possible D match to TRBD2 (5 bases). In germline, CDR1 is MDHEN, CDR2 SYDVKM. The CDR3 consists of 16 residues. The V gene lost 5 bases and the J gene lost 6 bases, with 17 bases spanning the gap.

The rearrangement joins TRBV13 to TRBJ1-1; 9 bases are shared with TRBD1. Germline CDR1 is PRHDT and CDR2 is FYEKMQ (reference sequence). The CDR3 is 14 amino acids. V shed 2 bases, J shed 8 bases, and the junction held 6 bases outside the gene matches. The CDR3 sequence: CASSLRRQGVEAFF. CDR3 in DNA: TGTGCCAGCAGCTTAAGGAGACAGGGGGTCGAAGCTTTCTTT.

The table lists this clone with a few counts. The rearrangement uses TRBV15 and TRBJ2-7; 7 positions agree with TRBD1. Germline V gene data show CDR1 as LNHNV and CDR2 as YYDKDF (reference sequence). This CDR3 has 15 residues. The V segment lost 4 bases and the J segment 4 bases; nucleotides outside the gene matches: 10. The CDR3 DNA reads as TGTGCCACCAGCATCAGGACAGGCGGCAGATACGAGCAGTACTTC. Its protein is CATSIRTGGRYEQYF.

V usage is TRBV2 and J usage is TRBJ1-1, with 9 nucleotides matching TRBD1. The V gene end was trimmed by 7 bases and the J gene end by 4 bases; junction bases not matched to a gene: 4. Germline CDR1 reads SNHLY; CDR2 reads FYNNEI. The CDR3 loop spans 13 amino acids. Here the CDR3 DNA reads TGTGCCAGCACACAACAGGGGGCCACTGAAGCTTTCTTT. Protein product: CASTQQGATEAFF.

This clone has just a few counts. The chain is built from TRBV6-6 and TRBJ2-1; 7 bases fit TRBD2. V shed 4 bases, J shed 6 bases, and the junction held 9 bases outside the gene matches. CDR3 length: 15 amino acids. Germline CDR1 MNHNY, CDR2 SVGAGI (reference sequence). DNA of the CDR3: TGTGCCAGCAGTTCGCCGAACATAGCGGGCAATGAGCAGTTCTTC. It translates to CASSSPNIAGNEQFF.

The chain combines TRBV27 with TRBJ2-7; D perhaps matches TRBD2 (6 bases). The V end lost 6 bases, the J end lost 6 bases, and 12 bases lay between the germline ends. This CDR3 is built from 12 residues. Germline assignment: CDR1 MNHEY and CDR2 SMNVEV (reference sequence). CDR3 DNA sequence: TGTGCCAGCAGCCCGGGCGGGGCCGAGCAGTACTTC. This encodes CASSPGGAEQYF.

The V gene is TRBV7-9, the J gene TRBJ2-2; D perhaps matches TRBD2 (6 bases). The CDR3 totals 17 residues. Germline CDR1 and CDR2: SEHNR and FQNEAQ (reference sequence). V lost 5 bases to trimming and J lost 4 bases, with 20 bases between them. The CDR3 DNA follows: TGTGCCAGCAGCCCCGCCACCGTGGGACTTTCCACCGGGGAGCTGTTTTTT. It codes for CASSPATVGLSTGELFF. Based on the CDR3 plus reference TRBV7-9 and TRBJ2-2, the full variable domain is DTGVSQNPRHKITKRGQNVTFRCDPISEHNRLYWYRQTLGQGPEFLTYFQNEAQLEKSRLLSDRFSAERPKGSFSTLEIQRTEQGDSAMYLCASSPATVGLSTGELFFGEGSRLTVL.

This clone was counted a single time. The CDR3 reads CASREPTGAQETQYF. The DNA for the CDR3 is TGCGCCAGCAGGGAACCGACAGGGGCGCAAGAGACCCAGTACTTC. The chain uses TRBV5-1 and TRBJ2-5, with 8 bases matching TRBD1. Trimming at V came to 5 bases and at J to 2 bases, leaving 8 bases not matched to a gene. CDR1 is SGHRS and CDR2 is YFSETQ in the germline V gene. The CDR3 runs 15 residues.